The sample holds many counts of the clone carrying this TCR beta chain. Its matching antigen is unknown. Molecular-barcoded quantitative 5'-RACE produced these TCR beta libraries. Each CDR3 protein is one row after TCRdb ran MiXCR on the 5' RACE reads. This table holds roughly 100,000 distinct CDR3 sequences, about 7.7% found once. The germline V gene has CDR1 SGDLS and CDR2 YYNGEE. The V end was cut by 4 bases, the J end by 7 bases, with 18 bases between. The CDR3 contains 14 residues. The data are from a study of CD8 T cells in ankylosing spondylitis. Study results and caveats: Typical of ankylosing spondylitis blood, it appeared, was a TCR beta motif of eight highly homologous variants. Reportedly, significant enrichment of disease-linked clones occurred in matched ankylosing spondylitis synovial fluid.

The chain joins TRBV9 to TRBJ2-7; D is undetermined. The sequence derives from a male donor with ankylosing spondylitis or in good health (not recorded which). Sequencing was done on a sample of blood, either unsorted or a sorted T cell fraction (not recorded which). CDR3 sequence: CASSWRGGSQEQYF. DNA for the CDR3: TGTGCCAGCAGCTGGAGAGGCGGCAGCCAGGAGCAGTACTTC.